This T cell receptor (beta chain) was identified in a study of cytomegalovirus exposure and HLA in healthy donors. Germline V lookup: CDR1 MDHEN, CDR2 SYDVKM. Deletions cut 3 bases from V and 3 bases from J, with 12 bases between. The CDR3 is made up of 14 amino acids. The PCR made use of 60 Vbeta and 13 Jbeta primers. Sequencing used immunoSEQ multiplex PCR; TCRdb keeps in-frame clones, though not all of them. The sample carries about 160,000 clones, roughly four fifths recorded once. Sequenced input: PBMCs. The J gene is TRBJ2-7, the V gene TRBV28, with a tentative D call TRBD1 (6 bases). This TCR was sampled from a man aged 55 to 70 in good health and CMV-seronegative. CDR3 sequence: CASSLPGQLYEQYF. CDR3 DNA sequence: TGTGCCAGCAGTTTGCCCGGACAGCTCTACGAGCAGTACTTC.